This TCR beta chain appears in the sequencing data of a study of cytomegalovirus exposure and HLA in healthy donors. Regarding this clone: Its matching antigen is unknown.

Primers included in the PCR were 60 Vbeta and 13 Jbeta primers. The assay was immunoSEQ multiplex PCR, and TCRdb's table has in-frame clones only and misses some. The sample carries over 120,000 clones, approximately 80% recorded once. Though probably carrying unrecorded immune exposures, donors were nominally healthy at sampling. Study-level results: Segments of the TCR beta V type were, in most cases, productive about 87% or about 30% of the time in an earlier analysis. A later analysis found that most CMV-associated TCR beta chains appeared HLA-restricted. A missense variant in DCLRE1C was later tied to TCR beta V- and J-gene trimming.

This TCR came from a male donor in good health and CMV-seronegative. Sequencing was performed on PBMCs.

The CDR3 DNA reads as TGTGCCAGCAGCCCCGGGACAGGTTCCGATAATTCACCCCTCCACTTT. As protein: CASSPGTGSDNSPLHF. The chain uses TRBV7-9 and TRBJ1-6; TRBD1 matches at 8 bases. The V gene's germline CDR1 is SEHNR and CDR2 FQNEAQ (reference sequence). The CDR3 loop spans 16 amino acids. The J segment lost 5 bases and the V segment lost 5 bases, leaving 8 bases of the junction unmatched.